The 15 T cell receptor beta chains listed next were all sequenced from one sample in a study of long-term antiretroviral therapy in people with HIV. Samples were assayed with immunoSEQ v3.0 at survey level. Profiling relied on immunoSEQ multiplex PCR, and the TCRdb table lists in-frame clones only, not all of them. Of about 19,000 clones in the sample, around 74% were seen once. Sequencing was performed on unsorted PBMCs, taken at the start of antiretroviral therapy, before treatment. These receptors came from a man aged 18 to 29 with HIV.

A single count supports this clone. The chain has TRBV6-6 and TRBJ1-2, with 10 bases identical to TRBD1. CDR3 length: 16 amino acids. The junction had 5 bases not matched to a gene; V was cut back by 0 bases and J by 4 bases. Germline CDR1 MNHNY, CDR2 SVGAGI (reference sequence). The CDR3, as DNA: TGTGCCAGCAGTTACTCACCGGGACAGGGGCTCTATGGCTACACCTTC. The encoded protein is CASSYSPGQGLYGYTF.

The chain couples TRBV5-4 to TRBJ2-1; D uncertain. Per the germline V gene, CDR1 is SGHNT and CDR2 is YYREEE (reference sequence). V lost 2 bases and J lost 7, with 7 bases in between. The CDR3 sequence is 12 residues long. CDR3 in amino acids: CASSFTQNEQFF. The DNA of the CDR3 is TGTGCCAGCAGCTTTACTCAGAATGAGCAGTTCTTC.

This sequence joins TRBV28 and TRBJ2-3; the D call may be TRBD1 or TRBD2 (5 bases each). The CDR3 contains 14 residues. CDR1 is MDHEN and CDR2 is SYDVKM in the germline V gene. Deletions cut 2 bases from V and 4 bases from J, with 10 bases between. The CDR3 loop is CASSLGGEADTQYF. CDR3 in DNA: TGTGCCAGCAGTTTAGGGGGAGAGGCAGATACGCAGTATTTT. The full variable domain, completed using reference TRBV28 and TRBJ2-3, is DVKVTQSSRYLVKRTGEKVFLECVQDMDHENMFWYRQDPGLGLRLIYFSYDVKMKEKGDIPEGYSVSREKKERFSLILESASTNQTSMYLCASSLGGEADTQYFGPGTRLTVL.

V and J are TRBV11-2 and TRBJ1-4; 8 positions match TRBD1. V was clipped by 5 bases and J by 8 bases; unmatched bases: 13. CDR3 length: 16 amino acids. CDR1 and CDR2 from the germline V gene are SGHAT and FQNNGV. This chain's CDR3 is CASSTRTGRVGEKLFF. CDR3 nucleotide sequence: TGTGCCAGCAGCACCAGGACAGGGAGAGTCGGCGAAAAACTGTTTTTT. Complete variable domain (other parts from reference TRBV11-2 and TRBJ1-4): EAGVAQSPRYKIIEKRQSVAFWCNPISGHATLYWYQQILGQGPKLLIQFQNNGVVDDSQLPKDRFSAERLKGVDSTLKIQPAKLEDSAVYLCASSTRTGRVGEKLFFGSGTQLSVL.

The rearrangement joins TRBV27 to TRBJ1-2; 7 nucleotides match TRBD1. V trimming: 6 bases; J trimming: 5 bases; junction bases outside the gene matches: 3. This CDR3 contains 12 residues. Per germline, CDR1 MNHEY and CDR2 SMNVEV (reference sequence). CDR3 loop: CASRGQNYGYTF. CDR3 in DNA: TGTGCCAGCAGGGGACAGAATTATGGCTACACCTTC.

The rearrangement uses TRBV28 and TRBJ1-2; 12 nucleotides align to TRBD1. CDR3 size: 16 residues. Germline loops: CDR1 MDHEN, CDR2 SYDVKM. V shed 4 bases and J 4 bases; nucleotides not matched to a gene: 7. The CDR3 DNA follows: TGTGCCAGCAGTTCCCAAGGGACAGGGGGCAGCTATGGCTACACCTTC. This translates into CASSSQGTGGSYGYTF.

CDR3 nucleotide sequence: TGTGCCAGCAGCTTAAGACAGGGTGGGGAGCAGTTCTTC. Translation gives CASSLRQGGEQFF. The chain has TRBV11-1 and TRBJ2-1; 7 bases map to TRBD1. Germline V gene sequence: CDR1 SGHAT, CDR2 FQDESV (reference sequence). V was pared by 2 bases and J by 10 bases, with 5 bases of the junction left unmatched. There are 13 residues in the CDR3.

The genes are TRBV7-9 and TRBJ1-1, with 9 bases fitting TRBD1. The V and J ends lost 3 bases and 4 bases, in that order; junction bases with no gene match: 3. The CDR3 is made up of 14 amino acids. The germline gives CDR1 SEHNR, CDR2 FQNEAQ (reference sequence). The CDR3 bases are TGTGCCAGCAGCTTTTACAGGGGGCCCACTGAAGCTTTCTTT. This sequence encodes CASSFYRGPTEAFF.

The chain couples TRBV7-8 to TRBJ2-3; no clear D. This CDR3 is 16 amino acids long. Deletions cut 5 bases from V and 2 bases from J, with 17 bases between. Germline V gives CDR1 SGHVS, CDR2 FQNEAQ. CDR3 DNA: TGTGCCAGCAGCACCTCTGAGACACTTCCCACAGATACGCAGTATTTT. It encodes CASSTSETLPTDTQYF.

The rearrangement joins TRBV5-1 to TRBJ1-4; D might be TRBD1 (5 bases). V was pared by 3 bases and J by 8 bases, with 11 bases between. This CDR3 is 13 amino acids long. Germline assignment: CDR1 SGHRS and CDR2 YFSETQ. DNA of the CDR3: TGCGCCAGCAGCTCGACCGGGACGGAAAAACTGTTTTTT. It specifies CASSSTGTEKLFF.

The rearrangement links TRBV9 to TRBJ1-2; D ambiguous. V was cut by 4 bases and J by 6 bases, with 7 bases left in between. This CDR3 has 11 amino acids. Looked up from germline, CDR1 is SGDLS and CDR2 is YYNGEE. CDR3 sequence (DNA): TGTGCCAGCAGCAGGGTAGATGGCTACACCTTC. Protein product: CASSRVDGYTF.

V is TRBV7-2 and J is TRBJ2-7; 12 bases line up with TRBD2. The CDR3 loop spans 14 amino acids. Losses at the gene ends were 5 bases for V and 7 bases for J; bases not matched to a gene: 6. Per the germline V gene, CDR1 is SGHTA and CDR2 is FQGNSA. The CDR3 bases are TGTGCCAGCAGCCCATGGACTAGCGGGATGGAGCAGTACTTC. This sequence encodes CASSPWTSGMEQYF.

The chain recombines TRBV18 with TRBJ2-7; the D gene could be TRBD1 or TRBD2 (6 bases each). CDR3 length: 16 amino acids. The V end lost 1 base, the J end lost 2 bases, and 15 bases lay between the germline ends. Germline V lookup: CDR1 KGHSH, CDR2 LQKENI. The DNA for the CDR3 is TGTGCCAGCTCACCACTACAGGGTGGAGGGACCTACGAGCAGTACTTC. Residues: CASSPLQGGGTYEQYF.

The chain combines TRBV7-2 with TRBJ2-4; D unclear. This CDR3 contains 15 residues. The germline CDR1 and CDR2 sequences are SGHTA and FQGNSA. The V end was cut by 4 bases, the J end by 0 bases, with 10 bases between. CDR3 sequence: CASSSPTRAKNIQYF. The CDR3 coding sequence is TGTGCCAGCAGCTCCCCAACCAGAGCCAAAAACATTCAGTACTTC.

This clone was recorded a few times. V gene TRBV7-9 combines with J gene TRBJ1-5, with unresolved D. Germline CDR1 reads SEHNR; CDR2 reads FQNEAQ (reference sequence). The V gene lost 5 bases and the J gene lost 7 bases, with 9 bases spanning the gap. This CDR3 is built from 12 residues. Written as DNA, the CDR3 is TGTGCCAGCAGCCAACCTGGGCAGCCCCAGCATTTT. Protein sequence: CASSQPGQPQHF. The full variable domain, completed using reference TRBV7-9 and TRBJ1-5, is DTGVSQNPRHKITKRGQNVTFRCDPISEHNRLYWYRQTLGQGPEFLTYFQNEAQLEKSRLLSDRFSAERPKGSFSTLEIQRTEQGDSAMYLCASSQPGQPQHFGDGTRLSIL.